This TCR beta chain was retrieved from a study of regulatory T cells in long-lasting Graves disease. Per the germline V gene, CDR1 is SQVTM and CDR2 is ANQGSEA. CDR3 length: 14 residues. V was shortened by 1 base and J by 0 bases, with 7 bases between the two germline ends. Researchers made TCR beta libraries by using iRepertoire HTBI primers and running Arm-PCR on CDR3 regions. A single record per CDR3 protein comes from TCRdb applying MiXCR to the multiplex PCR reads. The sample has hundreds of thousands of distinct CDR3 sequences, around 23% seen once. Time point meaning: persistent/refractory GD, antithyroid drugs over 5 years with positive TRAb. Making the TCR library involved RNA that had been extracted from PBMCs.

Sequences were derived from peripheral blood mononuclear cells (PBMCs), sampled when the disease was refractory, from a patient treated with antithyroid drugs. The V gene is TRBV29-1, the J gene TRBJ1-3; no definite D call. The sequence was collected from a female donor with Graves disease. CDR3 loop: CSVEVDGSGNTIYF. The CDR3 DNA follows: TGCAGCGTTGAAGTTGATGGCTCTGGAAACACCATATATTTT.